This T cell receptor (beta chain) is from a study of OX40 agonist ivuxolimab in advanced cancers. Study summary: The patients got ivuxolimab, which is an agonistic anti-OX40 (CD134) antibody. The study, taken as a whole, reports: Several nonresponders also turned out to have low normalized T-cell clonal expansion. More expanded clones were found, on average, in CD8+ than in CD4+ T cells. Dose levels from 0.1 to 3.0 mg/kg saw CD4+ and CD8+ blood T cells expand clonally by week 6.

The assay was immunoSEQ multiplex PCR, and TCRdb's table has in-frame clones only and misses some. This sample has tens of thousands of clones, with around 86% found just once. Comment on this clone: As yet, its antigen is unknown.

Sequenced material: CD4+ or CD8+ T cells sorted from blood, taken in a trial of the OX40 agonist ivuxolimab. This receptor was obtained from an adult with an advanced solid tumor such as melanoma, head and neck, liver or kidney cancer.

The DNA of the CDR3 is TGTGCCTGGAGTTTTGGAGTAGCGGGAGACCAAGAGACCCAGTACTTC. Translation gives CAWSFGVAGDQETQYF. The rearrangement joins TRBV30 to TRBJ2-5; 9 bases align to TRBD2. The CDR3 runs 16 residues. J was trimmed by 0 bases and V by 2 bases; bases with no gene match: 7. The germline V gene has CDR1 GTSNPN and CDR2 SVGIG (reference sequence).